This T cell receptor beta chain was obtained from a study of CD8 T cells in ankylosing spondylitis. Regarding the study as a whole: From matched ankylosing spondylitis synovial fluid, disease-linked clones were reportedly recovered at significantly enriched levels. Previous work reported some of these motif variants in the synovial fluid and blood of reactive arthritis.

Quantitative 5'-RACE was performed with molecular barcodes, and it yielded the TCR beta libraries. TCRdb passed the 5' RACE reads through MiXCR, listing each CDR3 protein once. Of 200,000 to 300,000 distinct CDR3 sequences in the sample, about 10% are singletons; the top ten hold about 3%. This clonotype was recorded at least ten times. The antigen remains unidentified. The CDR3 has 14 residues. Germline CDR1 reads SGHVS; CDR2 reads FQNEAQ. The V end lost 4 bases, the J end lost 1 base, and 7 bases lay between the germline ends. V usage is TRBV7-8 and J usage is TRBJ1-4, with D tentatively TRBD1 (5 bases). The TCR originated in a male donor with ankylosing spondylitis or in good health (not recorded which). The specimen was blood, either unsorted or a sorted T cell fraction (not recorded which). The CDR3 nucleotides read TGTGCCAGCAGCTCAGGGATAACTAATGAAAAACTGTTTTTT. Amino acid sequence: CASSSGITNEKLFF.